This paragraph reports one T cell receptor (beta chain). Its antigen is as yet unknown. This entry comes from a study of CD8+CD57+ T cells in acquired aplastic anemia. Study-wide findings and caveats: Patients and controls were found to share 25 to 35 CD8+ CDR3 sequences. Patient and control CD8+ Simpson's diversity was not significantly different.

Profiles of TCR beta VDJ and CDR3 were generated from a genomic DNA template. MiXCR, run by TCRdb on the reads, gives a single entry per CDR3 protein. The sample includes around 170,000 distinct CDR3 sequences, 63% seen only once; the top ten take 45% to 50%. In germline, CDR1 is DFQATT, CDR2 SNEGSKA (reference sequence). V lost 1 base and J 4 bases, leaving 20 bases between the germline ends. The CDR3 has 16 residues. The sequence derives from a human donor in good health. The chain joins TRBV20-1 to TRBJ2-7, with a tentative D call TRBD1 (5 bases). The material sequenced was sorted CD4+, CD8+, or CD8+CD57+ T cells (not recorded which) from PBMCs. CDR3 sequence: CSARGGRTGLPYEQYF. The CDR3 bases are TGCAGTGCTAGAGGGGGCCGTACCGGGCTCCCTTACGAGCAGTACTTC.